These T cell receptor beta chains were read from a single sample in a study of lymphopenia after photon versus proton radiotherapy. Sequenced by immunoSEQ multiplex PCR; TCRdb stores in-frame clones only, minus some. The data contain 45,000 to 65,000 clones, about four fifths of them singletons. This specimen consisted of peripheral blood, obtained from a patient treated with photon-based radiotherapy. The receptors stem from a middle-aged man with gastric cancer. Each CDR3 is given with its conserved first and last residue. The D gene is left open where the match is weak. Size values are once, few and many counts, or a class for expanded clones, and some rows have none.

v_gene	d_gene	j_gene	abundance	CDR3aa	CDR3nt
TRBV9	NA	TRBJ1-2	NA	CASSPNPGGRVYGYTF	TGTGCCAGCAGCCCGAATCCGGGAGGCAGGGTCTATGGCTACACCTTC
TRBV4-1	TRBD1	TRBJ2-7	NA	CASSPGQMTYEQYF	TGCGCCAGCAGCCCGGGACAGATGACCTACGAGCAGTACTTC
TRBV28	TRBD1	TRBJ1-5	NA	CASSGQGNQPQHF	TGTGCCAGCTCTGGACAGGGGAATCAGCCCCAGCATTTT
TRBV19	TRBD1	TRBJ2-1	NA	CASTNLAGTDYNEQFF	TGTGCCAGTACCAACCTTGCCGGGACAGACTACAATGAGCAGTTCTTC
TRBV11-2	NA	TRBJ2-7	NA	CASRSPGRTPYEQYF	TGTGCCAGCCGAAGTCCGGGGCGTACACCCTACGAGCAGTACTTC
TRBV6-4	NA	TRBJ2-1	NA	CASSLSGDNEQFF	TGTGCCAGCAGCCTCTCGGGCGACAATGAGCAGTTCTTC
TRBV7-8	NA	TRBJ1-3	NA	CASSFQIGMGYTIYF	TGTGCCAGCAGCTTTCAAATCGGTATGGGATACACCATATATTTT
TRBV5-8	TRBD1	TRBJ2-5	NA	CASSRQGQETQYF	TGTGCCAGCAGCCGACAGGGGCAAGAGACCCAGTACTTC
TRBV4-2	NA	TRBJ1-2	few	CASSQEYLWGRSDGYTF	TGTGCCAGCAGCCAAGAATACCTGTGGGGCAGATCGGATGGCTACACCTTC
TRBV7-9	TRBD1	TRBJ1-1	NA	CASSPPTGITEAFF	TGTGCCAGCAGCCCCCCGACAGGGATCACTGAAGCTTTCTTT
TRBV18	NA	TRBJ1-1	NA	CASSPPAAGEAFF	TGTGCCAGCTCACCACCGGCCGCGGGGGAAGCTTTCTTT
TRBV7-9	NA	TRBJ2-2	NA	CASSLGGSGTGELFF	TGTGCCAGCAGCTTAGGTGGGAGCGGGACCGGGGAGCTGTTTTTT
TRBV18	NA	TRBJ2-2	NA	CASSPGGPVGELFF	TGTGCCAGCTCACCCGGGGGTCCGGTCGGGGAGCTGTTTTTT
TRBV4-1	TRBD1	TRBJ1-2	few	CASSQVGSGGRNGYTF	TGCGCCAGCAGCCAAGTGGGGTCAGGGGGCAGGAATGGCTACACCTTC
TRBV18	NA	TRBJ2-2	NA	CASSPYRDLNTGELFF	TGTGCCAGCTCGCCATACCGGGACTTGAACACCGGGGAGCTGTTTTTT
TRBV6-1	NA	TRBJ1-5	NA	CASRPGPNQPQHF	TGTGCCAGCAGGCCAGGGCCCAATCAGCCCCAGCATTTT
TRBV5-1	NA	TRBJ2-5	NA	CASSLLGTSRETQYF	TGCGCCAGCAGCTTGTTGGGCACTTCGAGAGAGACCCAGTACTTC
TRBV6-4	NA	TRBJ1-5	NA	CASSDSTKVDPPPNQPQHF	TGTGCCAGCAGTGACTCAACGAAGGTTGATCCCCCCCCCAATCAGCCCCAGCATTTT
TRBV7-6	TRBD2	TRBJ2-7	NA	CASSLGLAGGPTEQYF	TGTGCCAGCAGCTTAGGGCTAGCGGGAGGGCCAACGGAGCAGTACTTC
TRBV5-4	TRBD2	TRBJ2-7	NA	CASSTGLAVYEQYF	TGTGCCAGCAGCACTGGACTAGCGGTCTACGAGCAGTACTTC
TRBV9	TRBD2	TRBJ2-2	NA	CASNHGGGGTGELFF	TGTGCCAGCAACCACGGGGGGGGTGGCACCGGGGAGCTGTTTTTT
TRBV2	TRBD2	TRBJ2-7	once	CASSRLAGGGDEQYF	TGTGCCAGCAGTAGACTAGCGGGAGGAGGCGACGAGCAGTACTTC
TRBV10-1	NA	TRBJ2-7	NA	CASTPSRDRTPCEQYF	TGCGCCAGCACCCCGAGTCGAGACAGGACTCCGTGCGAGCAGTACTTC
TRBV28	TRBD2	TRBJ2-1	NA	CASRKTLLAGVANEQFF	TGTGCCAGCCGCAAAACACTACTAGCGGGAGTGGCCAATGAGCAGTTCTTC